Listed below are T cell receptor beta chains from one sample, sequenced in a study of technical replicates of blood from a few donors. The protocol was immunoSEQ multiplex PCR, while the TCRdb copy is restricted to in-frame clones and leaves out a portion. Of about 75,000 clones listed, roughly 90% are singletons. Sequencing used T cells isolated from PBMCs. The receptors derive from a human donor in good health. Both conserved end residues are part of each CDR3. A D gene is named only where the DNA matches it firmly. The size field is filled for only some rows; it gives once, few, many or a size class.

D gene | J gene | clone size | V gene | CDR3 DNA | CDR3 protein
. | TRBJ2-7 | . | TRBV7-7 | TGTGCCAGCAGCTCCCAGACAGGACCTACCTACGAGCAGTACTTC | CASSSQTGPTYEQYF
. | TRBJ1-2 | few | TRBV30 | TGTGCCTGGAGTTCCCACGGAGGCTATGGCTACACCTTC | CAWSSHGGYGYTF
TRBD2 | TRBJ2-1 | . | TRBV7-3 | TGTGCCAGCAGCTTAACGATCGCCCCACTAGCGGGAGAGAGGAATGAGCAGTTCTTC | CASSLTIAPLAGERNEQFF
. | TRBJ1-1 | . | TRBV20-1 | TGCAGTGAGGAAGGAGACACTGAAGCTTTCTTT | CSEEGDTEAFF
. | TRBJ1-1 | . | TRBV5-1 | TGCGCCAGCAGCTTGGAGGGAGGGGTCGCTGAAGCTTTCTTT | CASSLEGGVAEAFF
. | TRBJ1-1 | . | TRBV6-1 | TGTGCCAGCAGTTCAACAGGGACCACTGAAGCTTTCTTT | CASSSTGTTEAFF
TRBD1 | TRBJ2-3 | . | TRBV6-5 | TGTGCCAGCGCTCGACAGGGAGTCACAGATACGCAGTATTTT | CASARQGVTDTQYF
. | TRBJ2-3 | once | TRBV15 | TGTGCCACCAGCAGAGATCTTAGAGAGACTAGCACAGATACGCAGTATTTT | CATSRDLRETSTDTQYF
TRBD1 | TRBJ1-2 | . | TRBV2 | TGTGCCAGCAGTCTGGGACAGGGCTATGGCTACACCTTC | CASSLGQGYGYTF
. | TRBJ2-7 | . | TRBV27 | TGTGCCAGCAGTTTAAAAGGTGGCGGGCACTCCTACGAGCAGTACTTC | CASSLKGGGHSYEQYF
. | TRBJ1-2 | . | TRBV7-8 | TGTGCCAGCAGCTTAGACAGGGCGAGCGGCTACACCTTC | CASSLDRASGYTF
. | TRBJ2-2 | . | TRBV13 | TGTGCCAGCAGCTTCTTGAGCGGGGAGCTGTTTTTT | CASSFLSGELFF
TRBD1 | TRBJ2-3 | . | TRBV2 | TGTGCCACAGAAGGACAGGGGGGCACAGATACGCAGTATTTT | CATEGQGGTDTQYF
TRBD1 | TRBJ1-2 | . | TRBV6-6 | TGTGCCAGCAGTAGACAGGGGCTGGGTGGCTACACCTTC | CASSRQGLGGYTF
TRBD1 | TRBJ2-7 | once | TRBV7-9 | TGTGCCAGCAGCCATACTAGGACAGGGAAGCGCGAGCAGTACTTC | CASSHTRTGKREQYF
TRBD1 | TRBJ2-1 | . | TRBV7-6 | TGTGCCAGCAGCTTAGAAGGACAGGGGAATGAGCAGTTCTTC | CASSLEGQGNEQFF
. | TRBJ2-2 | . | TRBV27 | TGTGCCAGCAGTTTAGCAACAGGGTGGAAGGACTGGGCGAACACCGGGGAGCTGTTTTTT | CASSLATGWKDWANTGELFF
TRBD1 | TRBJ2-5 | . | TRBV5-1 | TGCGCCAGCAGCTTTGAGCGACAGGGAGAGCTAGGAGGAGAGACCCAGTACTTC | CASSFERQGELGGETQYF
. | TRBJ2-3 | . | TRBV9 | TGTGCCAGCAGCGCTACAGGGAGTGGAGGCACAGATACGCAGTATTTT | CASSATGSGGTDTQYF
TRBD1 | TRBJ2-5 | few | TRBV19 | TGTGCCAGTAGTATCACAGGGGTCCGAGAGACCCAGTACTTC | CASSITGVRETQYF
. | TRBJ2-7 | . | TRBV5-1 | TGCGCCAGCAGGCCCCGGGACATCCACGAGCAGTACTTC | CASRPRDIHEQYF
TRBD1 | TRBJ1-1 | . | TRBV7-6 | TGTGCCAGCAGCTTAAGTAAGGGACAGGGGGCCCGGGACACTGAAGCTTTCTTT | CASSLSKGQGARDTEAFF
TRBD2 | TRBJ2-1 | . | TRBV6-1 | TGTGCCAGCAGTGAGCGGGGCGGGAGGGCCGAAACGTTCTTC | CASSERGGRAETFF
TRBD1 | TRBJ2-7 | . | TRBV27 | TGTGCCAGCAGTTTAGGGACAGGGCGAGTCGAGCAGTACTTC | CASSLGTGRVEQYF
TRBD1 | TRBJ1-2 | . | TRBV27 | TGTGCCAGCAGTCCCGGACAGGGCCGAGGCTACACCTTC | CASSPGQGRGYTF
TRBD2 | TRBJ2-3 | . | TRBV14 | TGTGCCAGCAGCCAAGGGCTAGCGGGCCTCACAGATACGCAGTATTTT | CASSQGLAGLTDTQYF
. | TRBJ2-3 | . | TRBV9 | TGTGCCAGCAGCGTAGCGGGAAGTTACACAGATACGCAGTATTTT | CASSVAGSYTDTQYF
TRBD2 | TRBJ2-1 | . | TRBV18 | TGTGCCAGCTCACCACAGCGGGAGAGGGATGAGCAGTTCTTC | CASSPQRERDEQFF
. | TRBJ2-1 | . | TRBV11-1 | TGTGCCAGCAGCTTATGGGGGGGCAGGGAGGACAATGAGCAGTTCTTC | CASSLWGGREDNEQFF
. | TRBJ1-2 | . | TRBV7-6 | TGTGCCAGCAGCCCTCTTAGCGACTATGGCTACACCTTC | CASSPLSDYGYTF
. | TRBJ1-5 | . | TRBV27 | TGTGCCAGCAGTCCATTGTACTGGACAGACTGGAGCAATCAGCCCCAGCATTTT | CASSPLYWTDWSNQPQHF
. | TRBJ1-1 | once | TRBV5-6 | TGTGCCAGCAGCTTCGGTTCTGAAGCTTTCTTT | CASSFGSEAFF
TRBD2 | TRBJ2-7 | . | TRBV7-2 | TGTGCCAGCAGCTTAGGTCAAGCGGGGGAGCAGTACTTC | CASSLGQAGEQYF
. | TRBJ2-1 | once | TRBV27 | TGTGCCAGCAGTCGCGGACTTCCTGGCGATGAGCAGTTCTTC | CASSRGLPGDEQFF
TRBD2 | TRBJ2-1 | . | TRBV13 | TGTGCCAGCAGCTTAGCGCTAGCGGGAAAGGTCAATGAGCAGTTCTTC | CASSLALAGKVNEQFF
TRBD1 | TRBJ2-7 | . | TRBV15 | TGTGCCACCAGCATACAAAGGGGGCGCAACGAGCAGTACTTC | CATSIQRGRNEQYF
TRBD1 | TRBJ2-7 | . | TRBV19 | TGTGCCAGTAGCAGGACAGGCAGCTCCTACGAGCAGTACTTC | CASSRTGSSYEQYF
TRBD2 | TRBJ2-5 | . | TRBV19 | TGTGCCAGTATTCACCCCCTGGGGAGGGCTCCTCGAGAGACCCAGTACTTC | CASIHPLGRAPRETQYF
TRBD1 | TRBJ2-7 | . | TRBV27 | TGTGCCACCAAAAGGACAGGGCTCGAGCAGTACTTC | CATKRTGLEQYF
. | TRBJ2-7 | . | TRBV7-6 | TGTGCCAGCAGCTCAGGGCCCTCGACGATCGAGCAGTACTTC | CASSSGPSTIEQYF
. | TRBJ1-2 | . | TRBV29-1 | TGCAGCGTTGAATACGGGGAATTGCATGGCTACACCTTC | CSVEYGELHGYTF
TRBD2 | TRBJ2-7 | . | TRBV19 | TGTGCCAGTAGCGATAGCGGGGAAGGCTCCTACGAGCAGTACTTC | CASSDSGEGSYEQYF
. | TRBJ2-5 | . | TRBV30 | TGTGCCTGGAACACCTTCTTGGGGGCGAGAGAGACCCAGTACTTC | CAWNTFLGARETQYF
. | TRBJ1-2 | . | TRBV10-3 | TGTGCCATCAGTGCGGAGTGGGGCGGCTACACCTTC | CAISAEWGGYTF
TRBD1 | TRBJ2-7 | . | TRBV29-1 | TGCAGCGTCCCGGGACAGCACTACGAGCAGTACTTC | CSVPGQHYEQYF
TRBD1 | TRBJ1-5 | . | TRBV28 | TGTGCCAGCAGTCTACTAAAGGGGACAGGGGGAAGCAATCAGCCCCAGCATTTT | CASSLLKGTGGSNQPQHF
. | TRBJ1-4 | few | TRBV28 | TGTGCCAGCAGCCCCCTGGACACAGGGTCTGAAAAACTGTTTTTT | CASSPLDTGSEKLFF
. | TRBJ2-1 | . | TRBV5-1 | TGCGCCAGCAGCTGGTCCAGCTCCTACAATGAGCAGTTCTTC | CASSWSSSYNEQFF
TRBD2 | TRBJ2-1 | . | TRBV4-1 | TGCGCCAGCAGCCAGACCTTAGCGGGAGCGGCCCTCAATGAGCAGTTCTTC | CASSQTLAGAALNEQFF
TRBD2 | TRBJ2-1 | . | TRBV14 | TGTGCCAGCAGCCCCCTGGTGCTAGCGGGAGTCAGCGGGTCCTACAATGAGCAGTTCTTC | CASSPLVLAGVSGSYNEQFF
TRBD1 | TRBJ1-1 | few | TRBV10-1 | TGCGCCAGCAGTGAGACGGGACAGGGAATGGTAAAAGCTTTCTTT | CASSETGQGMVKAFF
. | TRBJ2-7 | once | TRBV7-6 | TGTGCCAGCAGCTTGGGGTTTGGGGCCTCCTACGAGCAGTACTTC | CASSLGFGASYEQYF
. | TRBJ1-1 | few | TRBV25-1 | TGTGCCAGCAGTGACAGGGTGAACACTGAAGCTTTCTTT | CASSDRVNTEAFF